This TCR beta chain is drawn from a study of OX40 agonist ivuxolimab in advanced cancers. The data were produced by immunoSEQ multiplex PCR, yet TCRdb's version contains in-frame clones alone and is incomplete. In the table there are tens of thousands of clones, around 85% of which are singletons. The sequencing used CD4+ or CD8+ T cells sorted from blood, collected in a trial of the OX40 agonist ivuxolimab. The receptor was derived from an adult with an advanced solid tumor such as melanoma, head and neck, liver or kidney cancer.

CDR3 residues: CASSLASGGRGEQFF. The CDR3 nucleotides are TGTGCCAGCAGCTTAGCTAGCGGGGGGCGTGGTGAGCAGTTCTTC. The chain links TRBV7-2 to TRBJ2-1, with 10 bases that match TRBD2. Per germline, CDR1 SGHTA and CDR2 FQGNSA. Trimming removed 0 bases from V and 9 bases from J; junction bases left unmatched: 5. This CDR3 region has 15 residues. Supplemented by reference TRBV7-2 and TRBJ2-1, the full variable domain reads GAGVSQSPSNKVTEKGKDVELRCDPISGHTALYWYRQSLGQGLEFLIYFQGNSAPDKSGLPSDRFSAERTGGSVSTLTIQRTQQEDSAVYLCASSLASGGRGEQFFGPGTRLTVL.